The source of this T cell receptor (beta chain) is a study of shared clonotypes between healthy human individuals. In the sorted-subset replicate PCRs, 200 ng DNA, 25,000 to 35,000 T cell genomes, was used. Profiling relied on immunoSEQ multiplex PCR, and the TCRdb table lists in-frame clones only, not all of them. The repertoire holds some 2,000,000 clones, with approximately 94% as singletons. CD45RO-negative cells were positively selected for CCR7, leaving out terminally differentiated effector memory CD45RA+ cells. Donors, healthy HIV-negative adults, lacked recent acute infections or vaccinations. The germline CDR1 and CDR2 sequences are SGHVS and FNYEAQ. Losses at the gene ends were 2 bases for V and 3 bases for J; bases not matched to a gene: 18. CDR3 length: 19 amino acids. Details on this clone: Its antigen is not identified.

Study findings and constraints: Sampling was confined to blood; repertoires within tissues likely differ.

This TCR derives from a man aged 18-30 years in good health. Sequenced sample: naive CD8+ T cells sorted from blood. The chain links TRBV7-6 to TRBJ2-7, with 8 bases that match TRBD1. CDR3 in amino acids: CASSLPPYTGTGQIYEQYF. The CDR3 DNA reads TGTGCCAGCAGCTTACCCCCGTATACCGGGACAGGCCAAATCTACGAGCAGTACTTC.